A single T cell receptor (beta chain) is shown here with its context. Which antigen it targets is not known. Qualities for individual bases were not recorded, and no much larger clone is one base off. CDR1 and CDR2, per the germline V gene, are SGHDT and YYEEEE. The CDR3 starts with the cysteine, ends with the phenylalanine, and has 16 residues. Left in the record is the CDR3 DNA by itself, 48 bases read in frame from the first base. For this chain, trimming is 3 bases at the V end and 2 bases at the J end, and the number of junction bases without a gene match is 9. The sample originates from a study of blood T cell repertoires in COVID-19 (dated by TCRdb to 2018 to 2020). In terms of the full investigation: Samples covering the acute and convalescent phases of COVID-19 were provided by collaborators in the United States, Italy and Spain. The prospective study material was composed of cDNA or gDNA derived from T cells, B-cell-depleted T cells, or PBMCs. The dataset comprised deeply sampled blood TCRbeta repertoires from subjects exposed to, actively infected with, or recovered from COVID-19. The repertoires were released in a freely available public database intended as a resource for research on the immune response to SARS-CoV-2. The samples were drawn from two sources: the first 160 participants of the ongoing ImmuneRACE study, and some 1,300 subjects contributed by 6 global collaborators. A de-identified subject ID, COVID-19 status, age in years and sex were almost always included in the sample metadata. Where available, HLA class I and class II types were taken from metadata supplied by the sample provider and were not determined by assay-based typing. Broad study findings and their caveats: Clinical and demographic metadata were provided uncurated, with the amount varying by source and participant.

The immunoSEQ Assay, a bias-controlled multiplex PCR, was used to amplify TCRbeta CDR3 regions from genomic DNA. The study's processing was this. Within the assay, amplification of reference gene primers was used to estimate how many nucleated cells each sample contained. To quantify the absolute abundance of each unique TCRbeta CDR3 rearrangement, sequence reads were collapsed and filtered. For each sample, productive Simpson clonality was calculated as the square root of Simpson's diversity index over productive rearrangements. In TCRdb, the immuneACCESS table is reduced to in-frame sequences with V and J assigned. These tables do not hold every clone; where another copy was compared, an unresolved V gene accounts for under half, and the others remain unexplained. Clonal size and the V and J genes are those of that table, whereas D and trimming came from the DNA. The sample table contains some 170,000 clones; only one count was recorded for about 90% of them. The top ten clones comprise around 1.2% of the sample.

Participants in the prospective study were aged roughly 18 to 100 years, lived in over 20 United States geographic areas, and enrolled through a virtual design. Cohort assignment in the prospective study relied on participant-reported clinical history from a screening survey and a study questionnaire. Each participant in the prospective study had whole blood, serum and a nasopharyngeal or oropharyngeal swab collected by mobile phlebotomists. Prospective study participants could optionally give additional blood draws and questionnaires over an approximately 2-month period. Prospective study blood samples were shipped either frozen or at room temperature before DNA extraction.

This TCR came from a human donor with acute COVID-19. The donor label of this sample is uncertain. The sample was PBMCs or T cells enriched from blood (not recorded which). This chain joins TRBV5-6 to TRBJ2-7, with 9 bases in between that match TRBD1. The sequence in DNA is TGTGCCAGCAGCTCTCAGGGACAGGGAGACCCCTACGAGCAGTACTTC. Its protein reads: CASSSQGQGDPYEQYF.